This T cell receptor beta chain was identified in a study of cytotoxic CD8 clonotypes in ibrutinib-treated CLL. Depth targeted 1 in 200,000 to 1 in 1 million T cells, averaging 10x coverage per clonotype. Data came from immunoSEQ multiplex PCR; TCRdb stores just in-frame clones and leaves some out. Of a few hundred thousand clones listed, almost 80% are singletons. The CDR3 has 16 residues. V lost 2 bases and J lost 2, with 14 bases in between. Germline CDR1 and CDR2: SGHVS and FQNEAQ. The clonotype comes from a human donor with chronic lymphocytic leukemia. J is TRBJ2-3 and V is TRBV7-8; tentatively, D is TRBD1 or TRBD2 (5 bases each). Material: PBMCs, obtained before ibrutinib treatment. CDR3 protein: CASSLRRVGVTDTQYF. For the CDR3, the DNA is TGTGCCAGCAGCTTACGGCGGGTGGGGGTCACAGATACGCAGTATTTT. Variable domain in full (rest from reference TRBV7-8 and TRBJ2-3): GAGVSQSPRYKVAKRGQDVALRCDPISGHVSLFWYQQALGQGPEFLTYFQNEAQLDKSGLPSDRFFAERPEGSVSTLKIQRTQQEDSAVYLCASSLRRVGVTDTQYFGPGTRLTVL.